Listed below are T cell receptor beta chains from one sample, sequenced in a study of T cells in Graves' hyperthyroidism and ophthalmopathy. TCRdb reanalysed the multiplex PCR reads using MiXCR and keeps one entry per CDR3 protein. This sample has about 300,000 distinct CDR3 sequences, with 16% found just once. The source material was blood. These receptor sequences come from a man aged 30-40 years with Graves' hyperthyroidism. Each CDR3 is given with its conserved first and last residue. D genes are given only for firm matches. Some rows mark clone size as missing; the rest say once, few, many or name a class of expanded clone.

- TRBJ1-2 TRBD1 TRBV5-5 TGTGCCAGCAGCCGTAGGGACAGCGAGTCATATGGCTACACCTTC CASSRRDSESYGYTF
many TRBJ1-1 TRBD1 TRBV3-1 TGTGCCAGCAGCCCGCTACAGGGGTCGAACACTGAAGCTTTCTTT CASSPLQGSNTEAFF
many TRBJ2-1 TRBD2 TRBV19 TGTGCCAGTAGTATTAGCTCGGGAGGCCTAGGGGAGCAGTTCTTC CASSISSGGLGEQFF
many TRBJ2-5 - TRBV2 TGTGCCAGCAGTGAGGAGGGGACGAACAACTTC CASSEEGTNNF
- TRBJ1-2 TRBD1 TRBV3-1 TGTGCCAGCAGCCGGGACAGCTTAAACTATGGCTACACCTTC CASSRDSLNYGYTF
- TRBJ1-1 - TRBV9 TGTGCCAGCAGCGTAGAGGACAGCATGAACACTGAAGCTTTCTTT CASSVEDSMNTEAFF
many TRBJ2-5 - TRBV3-1 TGTGCCAGCAGCCAAGGGCCTACCCAAGAGACCCAGTACTTC CASSQGPTQETQYF
few TRBJ1-1 TRBD1 TRBV28 TGTGCCAGCAGTTGGGGACAGGGCGAAGAAGCTTTCTTT CASSWGQGEEAFF
many TRBJ1-4 - TRBV2 TGTGCCAGCAGTGAGAACCGGGTTCAGGGAACTAATGAAAAACTGTTTTTT CASSENRVQGTNEKLFF
few TRBJ2-3 TRBD1 TRBV30 TGTGCCTGGACCCCCGGGGCAGGGGGCCCCGGGGATACGCAGTATTTT CAWTPGAGGPGDTQYF
many TRBJ1-3 - TRBV28 TGTGCCAGTTACCCCGTCCGGACTGGAAACACCATATATTTT CASYPVRTGNTIYF